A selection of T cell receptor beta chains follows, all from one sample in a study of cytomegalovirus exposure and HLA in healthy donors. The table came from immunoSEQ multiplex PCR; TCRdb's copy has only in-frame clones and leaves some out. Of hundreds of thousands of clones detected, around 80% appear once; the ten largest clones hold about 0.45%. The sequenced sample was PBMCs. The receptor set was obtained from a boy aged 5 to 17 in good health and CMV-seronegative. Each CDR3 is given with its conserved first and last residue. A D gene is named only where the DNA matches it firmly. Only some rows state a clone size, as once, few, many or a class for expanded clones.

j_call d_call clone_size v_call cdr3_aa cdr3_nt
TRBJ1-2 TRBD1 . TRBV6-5 CASSRDSNNYGYTF TGTGCCAGCAGCAGGGACAGCAACAACTATGGCTACACCTTC
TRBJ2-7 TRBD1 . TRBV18 CASSPQGDSSSYEQYF TGTGCCAGCTCACCCCAGGGGGACAGTAGCTCCTACGAGCAGTACTTC
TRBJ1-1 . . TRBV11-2 CASSSRVTEAFF TGTGCCAGCAGCTCGAGGGTCACTGAAGCTTTCTTT
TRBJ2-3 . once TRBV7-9 CASSLGDWSTDTQYF TGTGCCAGCAGCTTAGGGGACTGGAGCACAGATACGCAGTATTTT
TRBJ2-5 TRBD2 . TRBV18 CASSPPGGPQETQYF TGTGCCAGCTCACCACCGGGAGGGCCCCAAGAGACCCAGTACTTC
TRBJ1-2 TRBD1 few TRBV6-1 CASSEAMGTGGIDYGYPF TGTGCCAGCAGTGAAGCGATGGGGACAGGGGGCATCGACTATGGCTACCCCTTC
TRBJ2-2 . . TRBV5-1 CASSSQGTGELFF TGCGCCAGCAGCTCACAGGGAACCGGGGAGCTGTTTTTT
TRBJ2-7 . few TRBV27 CASSLNGPAYEQYF TGTGCCAGCAGTTTAAATGGGCCGGCCTACGAGCAGTACTTC
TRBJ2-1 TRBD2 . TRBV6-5 CASRADGGVYNEQFF TGTGCCAGCAGAGCGGACGGGGGGGTCTACAATGAGCAGTTCTTC
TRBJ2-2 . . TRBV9 CASSVAGHQTTGELFF TGTGCCAGCAGCGTAGCGGGACACCAAACCACCGGGGAGCTGTTTTTT
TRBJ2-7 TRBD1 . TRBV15 CATSPDRVDYEQYF TGTGCCACCAGCCCCGACAGGGTTGACTACGAGCAGTACTTC
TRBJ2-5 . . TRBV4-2 CASSQGSGIGRTRGQETQYF TGTGCCAGCAGCCAAGGTAGTGGGATTGGGCGGACCCGGGGGCAAGAGACCCAGTACTTC
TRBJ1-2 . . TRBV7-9 CASTPGGHYGYPF TGTGCCAGCACCCCGGGAGGGCACTATGGCTACCCCTTC
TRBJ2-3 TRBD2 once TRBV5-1 CASSLFAGGEDTQYF TGCGCCAGCAGCTTGTTTGCGGGAGGAGAAGATACGCAGTATTTT
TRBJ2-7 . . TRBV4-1 CASSQVPDRGSYEQYF TGCGCCAGCAGCCAAGTTCCGGACCGGGGGTCCTACGAGCAGTACTTC
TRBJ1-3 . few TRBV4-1 CASSQDQGGNTIYF TGCGCCAGCAGCCAAGACCAGGGAGGAAACACCATATATTTT
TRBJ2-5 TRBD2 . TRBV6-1 CASSDKGRLAGVETQYF TGTGCCAGCAGTGACAAGGGGAGGTTAGCGGGGGTGGAGACCCAGTACTTC
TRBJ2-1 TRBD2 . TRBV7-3 CASGSSGGYEQFF TGTGCCAGCGGGTCTAGCGGGGGATATGAGCAGTTCTTC
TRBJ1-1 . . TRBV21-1 CASSNSENRGQNTEAFF TGTGCCAGCAGCAATTCTGAAAACAGGGGGCAGAACACTGAAGCTTTCTTT
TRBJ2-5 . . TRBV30 CAWSELRETQYF TGTGCCTGGAGTGAACTGAGAGAGACCCAGTACTTC
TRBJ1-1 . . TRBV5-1 CASSLKFAYGSEAFF TGCGCCAGCAGCTTGAAGTTTGCATACGGGTCTGAAGCTTTCTTT
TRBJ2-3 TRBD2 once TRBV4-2 CASSQGLLAGGPNTQYF TGTGCCAGCAGCCAAGGCCTTCTAGCGGGGGGGCCAAATACGCAGTATTTT
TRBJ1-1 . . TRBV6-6 CASSPLLNTEAFF TGTGCCAGCAGTCCCCTCCTGAACACTGAAGCTTTCTTT
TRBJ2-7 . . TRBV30 CAWSATGYEQYF TGTGCCTGGAGTGCGACAGGCTACGAGCAGTACTTC
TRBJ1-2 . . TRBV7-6 CASSLGPYRANGYTF TGTGCCAGCAGCTTAGGGCCCTACAGGGCGAATGGCTACACCTTC
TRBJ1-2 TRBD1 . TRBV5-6 CASSYLLGQGHGYTF TGTGCCAGCAGCTACTTGCTGGGACAGGGTCATGGCTACACCTTC
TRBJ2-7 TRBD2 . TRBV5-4 CASSQGLAGGSLGSYEQYF TGTGCCAGCAGCCAAGGACTAGCGGGGGGGTCCTTGGGCTCCTACGAGCAGTACTTC
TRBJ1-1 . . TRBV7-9 CSSSSTETNTEAFF TGTTCCAGCAGCTCGACAGAAACGAACACTGAAGCTTTCTTT
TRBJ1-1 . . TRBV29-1 CSARGGFNTEAFF TGCAGCGCCCGGGGGGGATTCAACACTGAAGCTTTCTTT
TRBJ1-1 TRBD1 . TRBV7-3 CASSSQDRCEAFF TGTGCCAGCAGCTCCCAGGACAGGTGTGAAGCTTTCTTT
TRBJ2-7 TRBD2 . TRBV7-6 CASGSGLASEQYF TGTGCCAGCGGTTCGGGACTAGCGAGCGAGCAGTACTTC
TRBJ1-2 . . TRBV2 CASSEGRGAGYTF TGTGCCAGCAGTGAGGGGCGGGGTGCAGGCTACACCTTC
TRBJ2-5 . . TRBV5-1 CASSGGAEETQYF TGCGCCAGCAGCGGTGGGGCAGAGGAGACCCAGTACTTC
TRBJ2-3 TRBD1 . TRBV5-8 CASSSGQASTDTQYF TGTGCCAGCAGCTCTGGACAGGCGAGCACAGATACGCAGTATTTT
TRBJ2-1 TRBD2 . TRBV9 CASSVDPAGGPNEQFF TGTGCCAGCAGCGTAGACCCCGCGGGAGGGCCGAATGAGCAGTTCTTC
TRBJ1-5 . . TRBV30 CAWSFRGMSNQPQHF TGTGCCTGGAGTTTTAGAGGGATGAGCAATCAGCCCCAGCATTTT
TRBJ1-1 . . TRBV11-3 CAISRSMNTEAFF TGTGCCATCAGCAGGAGCATGAACACTGAAGCTTTCTTT
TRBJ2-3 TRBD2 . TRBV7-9 CASSPTAGGSTDTQYF TGTGCCAGCAGCCCGACAGCGGGGGGGTCCACAGATACGCAGTATTTT
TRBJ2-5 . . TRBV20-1 CSALRGETQYF TGCAGTGCGCTCCGCGGAGAGACCCAGTACTTC
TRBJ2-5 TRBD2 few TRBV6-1 CASRRSSGGQETQYF TGTGCCAGCAGGCGTTCTAGCGGGGGACAAGAGACCCAGTACTTC
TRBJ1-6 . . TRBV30 CAWSVGGGPNTPLHF TGTGCCTGGAGTGTGGGGGGGGGACCTAATACACCCCTCCACTTT
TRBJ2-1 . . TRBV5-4 CASSLPQGIGNNEQFF TGTGCCAGCAGCTTGCCTCAGGGGATTGGTAACAATGAGCAGTTCTTC
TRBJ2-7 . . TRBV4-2 CASSPRFPSDEQYF TGTGCCAGCAGCCCAAGATTTCCGAGCGACGAGCAGTACTTC
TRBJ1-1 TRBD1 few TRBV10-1 CASSDPGQGTEAFF TGCGCCAGCAGTGATCCGGGACAGGGGACTGAAGCTTTCTTT
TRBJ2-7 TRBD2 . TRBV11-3 CASSPGTAGVEQYF TGTGCCAGCAGCCCCGGGACGGCGGGAGTCGAGCAGTACTTC
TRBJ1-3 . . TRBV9 CASSTEGSSGNTIYF TGTGCCAGCAGCACAGAGGGATCTTCTGGAAACACCATATATTTT
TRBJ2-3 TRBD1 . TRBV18 CASATGETDTQYF TGTGCCAGCGCTACAGGGGAAACAGATACGCAGTATTTT
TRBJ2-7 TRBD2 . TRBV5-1 CASSFSGGPTYEQYF TGCGCCAGCAGCTTTTCGGGGGGACCCACCTACGAGCAGTACTTC